This T cell receptor beta chain came from a study of blood T cell repertoires in COVID-19. Study information: Sites across the United States, Italy and Spain contributed samples from acute and convalescent COVID-19. From T cells, B-cell-depleted T cells, or PBMCs came the material, which was cDNA or gDNA.

Cohorts were based on clinical histories the participants reported. Per the study methods: How many nucleated cells were present was estimated from reference gene primer amplification. Only in-frame clones appear in the TCRdb table, and some are missing; sequencing was by immunoSEQ multiplex PCR. V and J calls and clone size are given by that table; D and trimming were obtained from the DNA. Here the sample spans 350,000 to 550,000 clones, 70% to 90% being singletons. CDR3 size: 17 residues. The trim removed 5 bases at V and 1 base at J, leaving 7 bases unmatched. Looked up from germline, CDR1 is MNHNY and CDR2 is SVGAGI (reference sequence). This clone was recorded only once.

Material for sequencing was PBMCs or T cells enriched from blood (not recorded which). The TCR sequence derives from a woman aged 18 to 35 with acute COVID-19. This chain connects TRBV6-6 to TRBJ2-7; 14 nucleotides agree with TRBD2. DNA of the CDR3: TGTGCCAGCAGTCCGTATGGACTAGCGGGGGGATCCTACGAGCAGTACTTC. It yields the protein CASSPYGLAGGSYEQYF.